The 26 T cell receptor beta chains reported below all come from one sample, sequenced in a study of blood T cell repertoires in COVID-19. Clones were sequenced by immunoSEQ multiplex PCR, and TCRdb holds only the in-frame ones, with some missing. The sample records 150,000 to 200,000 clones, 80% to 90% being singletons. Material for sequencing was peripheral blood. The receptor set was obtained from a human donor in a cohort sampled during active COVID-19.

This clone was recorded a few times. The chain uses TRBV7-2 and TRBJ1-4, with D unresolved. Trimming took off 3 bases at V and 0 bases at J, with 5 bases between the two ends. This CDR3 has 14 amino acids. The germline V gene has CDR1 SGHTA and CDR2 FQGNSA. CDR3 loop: CASSFRATNEKLFF. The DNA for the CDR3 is TGTGCCAGCAGCTTCCGTGCAACTAATGAAAAACTGTTTTTT.

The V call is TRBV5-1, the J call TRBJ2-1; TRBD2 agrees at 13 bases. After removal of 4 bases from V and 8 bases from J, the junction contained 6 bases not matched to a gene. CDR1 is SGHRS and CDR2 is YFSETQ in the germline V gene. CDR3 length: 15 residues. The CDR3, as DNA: TGCGCCAGCAGCGCCACTAGCGGGGGGGCACATGAGCAGTTCTTC. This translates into CASSATSGGAHEQFF.

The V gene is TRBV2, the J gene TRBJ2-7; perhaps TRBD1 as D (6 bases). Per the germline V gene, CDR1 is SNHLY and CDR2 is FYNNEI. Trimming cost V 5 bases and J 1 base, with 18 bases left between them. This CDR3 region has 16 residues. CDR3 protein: CASSFGQLLLSYEQYF. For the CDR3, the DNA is TGTGCCAGCAGTTTCGGACAGCTTTTGTTGTCCTACGAGCAGTACTTC.

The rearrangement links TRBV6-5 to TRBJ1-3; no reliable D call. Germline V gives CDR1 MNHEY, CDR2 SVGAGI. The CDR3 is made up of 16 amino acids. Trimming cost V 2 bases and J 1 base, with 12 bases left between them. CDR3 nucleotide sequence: TGTGCCAGCAGTTACGGAGGGAAGGAGTCTGGAAACACCATATATTTT. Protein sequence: CASSYGGKESGNTIYF.

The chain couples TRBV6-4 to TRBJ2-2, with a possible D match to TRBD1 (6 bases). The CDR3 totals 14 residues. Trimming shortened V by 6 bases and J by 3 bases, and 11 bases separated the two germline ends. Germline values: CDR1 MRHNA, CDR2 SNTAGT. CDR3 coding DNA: TGTGCCAGCAGCCTCTCAGGGGACACCGGGGAGCTGTTTTTT. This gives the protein CASSLSGDTGELFF.

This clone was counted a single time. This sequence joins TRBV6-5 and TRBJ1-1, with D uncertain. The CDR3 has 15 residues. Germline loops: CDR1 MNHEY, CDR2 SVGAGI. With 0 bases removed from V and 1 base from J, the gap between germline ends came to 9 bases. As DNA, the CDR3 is TGTGCCAGCAGTTACTCGAGCGGGAAGAACACTGAAGCTTTCTTT. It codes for CASSYSSGKNTEAFF.

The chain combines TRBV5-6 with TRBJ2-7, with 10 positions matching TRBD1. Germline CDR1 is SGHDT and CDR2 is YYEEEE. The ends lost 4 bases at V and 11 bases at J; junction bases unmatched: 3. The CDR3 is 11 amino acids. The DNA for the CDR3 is TGTGCCAGCAGCCTCGGACAGGGGGAGTACTTC. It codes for CASSLGQGEYF.

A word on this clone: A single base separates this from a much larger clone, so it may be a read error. The CDR3 region has the DNA TGTGCCAGCAGCTTTATTCCAGGGGCGAGCGAGGAGCTGTTTTTT. Protein product: CASSFIPGASEELFF. This sequence joins TRBV5-6 and TRBJ2-2, with a weak D call TRBD1 (6 bases). CDR3 length equals 15 residues. Germline assignment: CDR1 SGHDT and CDR2 YYEEEE. V gave up 2 bases and J gave up 10 bases, with 18 bases separating them.

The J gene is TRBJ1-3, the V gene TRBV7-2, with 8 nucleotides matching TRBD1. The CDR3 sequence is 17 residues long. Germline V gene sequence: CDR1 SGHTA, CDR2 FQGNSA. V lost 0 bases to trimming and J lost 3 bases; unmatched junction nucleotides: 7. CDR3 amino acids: CASSLALGRGLGNTIYF. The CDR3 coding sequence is TGTGCCAGCAGCTTAGCGCTTGGCAGGGGGCTTGGAAACACCATATATTTT.

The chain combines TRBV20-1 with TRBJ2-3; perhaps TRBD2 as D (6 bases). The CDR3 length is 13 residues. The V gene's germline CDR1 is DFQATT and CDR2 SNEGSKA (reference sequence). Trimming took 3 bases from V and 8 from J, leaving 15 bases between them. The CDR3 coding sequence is TGCAGTGCTAGTGGGGACTCAGTCGGTACGCAGTATTTT. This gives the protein CSASGDSVGTQYF.

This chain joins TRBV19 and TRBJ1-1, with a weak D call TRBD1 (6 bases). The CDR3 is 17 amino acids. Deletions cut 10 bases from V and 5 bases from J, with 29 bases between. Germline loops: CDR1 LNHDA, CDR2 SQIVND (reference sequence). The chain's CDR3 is CATLNRVRIGSRTEAFF. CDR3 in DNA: TGTGCCACCCTAAACAGGGTGAGGATTGGTTCCAGGACTGAAGCTTTCTTT.

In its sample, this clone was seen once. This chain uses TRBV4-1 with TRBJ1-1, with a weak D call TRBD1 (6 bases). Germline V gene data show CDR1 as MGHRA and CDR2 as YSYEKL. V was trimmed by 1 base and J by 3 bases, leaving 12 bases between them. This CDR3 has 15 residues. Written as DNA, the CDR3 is TGCGCCAGCAGCCAAGGGGCAGAGGGGGACACTGAAGCTTTCTTT. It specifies CASSQGAEGDTEAFF.

The CDR3 bases are TGTGCCAGCAGCTTAGATCCCCCCACGAGGGGGCCGGGGCATACGCAGTATTTT. It yields the protein CASSLDPPTRGPGHTQYF. The chain is built from TRBV7-6 and TRBJ2-3; TRBD1 matches 7 bases. V was pared by 1 base and J by 7 bases, with 17 bases of the junction left unmatched. Germline CDR1 reads SGHVS; CDR2 reads FNYEAQ. CDR3 length equals 18 residues.

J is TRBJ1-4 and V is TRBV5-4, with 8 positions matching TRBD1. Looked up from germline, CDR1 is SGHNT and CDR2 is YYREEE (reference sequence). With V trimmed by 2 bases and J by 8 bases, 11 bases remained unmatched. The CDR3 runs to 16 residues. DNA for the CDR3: TGTGCCAGCAGCTTTGACCCACAGGGGGGAAGCGAAAAACTGTTTTTT. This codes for CASSFDPQGGSEKLFF.

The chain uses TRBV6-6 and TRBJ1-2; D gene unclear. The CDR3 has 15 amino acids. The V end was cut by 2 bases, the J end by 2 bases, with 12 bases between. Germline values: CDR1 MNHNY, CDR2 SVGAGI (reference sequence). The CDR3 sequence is CASSYAGLANYGYTF. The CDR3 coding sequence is TGTGCCAGCAGTTACGCCGGGCTAGCAAACTATGGCTACACCTTC.

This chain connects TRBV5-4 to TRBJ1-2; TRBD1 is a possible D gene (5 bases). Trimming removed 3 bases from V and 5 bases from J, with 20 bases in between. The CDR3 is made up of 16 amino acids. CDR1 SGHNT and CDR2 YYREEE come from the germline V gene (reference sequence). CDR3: CASSSGTPRSPYGYTF. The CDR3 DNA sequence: TGTGCCAGCAGCTCCGGGACTCCCCGCAGCCCGTATGGCTACACCTTC.

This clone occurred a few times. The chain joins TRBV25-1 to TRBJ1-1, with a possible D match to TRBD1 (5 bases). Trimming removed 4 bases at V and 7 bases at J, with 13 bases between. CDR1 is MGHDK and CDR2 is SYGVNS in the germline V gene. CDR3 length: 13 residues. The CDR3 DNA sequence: TGTGCCAGCAGTGCTAGGACAAGTGGTGAAGCTTTCTTT. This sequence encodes CASSARTSGEAFF.

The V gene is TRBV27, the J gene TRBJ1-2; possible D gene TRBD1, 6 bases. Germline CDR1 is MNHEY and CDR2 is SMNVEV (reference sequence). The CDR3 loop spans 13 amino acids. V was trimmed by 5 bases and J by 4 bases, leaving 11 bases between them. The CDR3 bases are TGTGCCAGCAGTCCAGGGGCCGGCTATGGCTACACCTTC. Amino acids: CASSPGAGYGYTF.

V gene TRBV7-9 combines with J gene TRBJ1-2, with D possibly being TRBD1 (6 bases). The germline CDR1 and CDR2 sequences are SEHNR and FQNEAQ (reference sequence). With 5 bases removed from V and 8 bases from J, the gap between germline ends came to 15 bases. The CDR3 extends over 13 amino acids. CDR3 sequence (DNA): TGTGCCAGCAGCCTGGTGTTGGGGGCGGGCTACACCTTC. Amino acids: CASSLVLGAGYTF.

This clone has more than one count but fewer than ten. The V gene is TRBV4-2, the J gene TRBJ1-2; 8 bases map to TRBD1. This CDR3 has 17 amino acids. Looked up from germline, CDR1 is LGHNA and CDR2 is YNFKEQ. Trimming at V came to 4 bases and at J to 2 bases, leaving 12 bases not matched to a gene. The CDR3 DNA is TGTGCCAGCAGCCTCGACTACGGAGGACAGGGAAACTATGGCTACACCTTC. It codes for CASSLDYGGQGNYGYTF.

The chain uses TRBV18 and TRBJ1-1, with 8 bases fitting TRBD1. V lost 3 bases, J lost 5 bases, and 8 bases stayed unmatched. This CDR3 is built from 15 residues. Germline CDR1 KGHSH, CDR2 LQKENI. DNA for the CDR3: TGTGCCAGCTCACCCCCCGACAGGGGCCGGACTGAAGCTTTCTTT. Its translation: CASSPPDRGRTEAFF.

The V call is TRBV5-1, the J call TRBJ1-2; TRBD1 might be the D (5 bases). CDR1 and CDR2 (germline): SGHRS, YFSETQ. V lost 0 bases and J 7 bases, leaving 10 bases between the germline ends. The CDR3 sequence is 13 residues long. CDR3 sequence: CASSLEGVGGYTF. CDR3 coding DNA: TGCGCCAGCAGCTTGGAAGGGGTTGGTGGCTACACCTTC.

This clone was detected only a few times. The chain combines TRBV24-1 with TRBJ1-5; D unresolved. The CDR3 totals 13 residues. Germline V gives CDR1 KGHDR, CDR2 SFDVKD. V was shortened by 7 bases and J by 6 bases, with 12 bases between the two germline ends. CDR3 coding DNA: TGTGCCACCAGCCCTCGCGGAAGTCAGCCCCAGCATTTT. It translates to CATSPRGSQPQHF.

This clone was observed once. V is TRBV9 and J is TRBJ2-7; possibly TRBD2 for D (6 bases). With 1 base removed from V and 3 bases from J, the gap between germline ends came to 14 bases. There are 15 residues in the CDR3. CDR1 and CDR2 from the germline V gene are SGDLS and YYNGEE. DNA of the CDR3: TGTGCCAGCAGCGTACGAACGGGGGTCAACTACGAGCAGTACTTC. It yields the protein CASSVRTGVNYEQYF.

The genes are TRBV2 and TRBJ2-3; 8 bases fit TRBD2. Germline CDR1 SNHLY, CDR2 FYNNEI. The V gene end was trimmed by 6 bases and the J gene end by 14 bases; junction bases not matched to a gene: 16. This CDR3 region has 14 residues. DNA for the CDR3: TGTGCCAGCAGCGGCGGGCTAGCGGGTTCAATAGGGTATTTT. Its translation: CASSGGLAGSIGYF.

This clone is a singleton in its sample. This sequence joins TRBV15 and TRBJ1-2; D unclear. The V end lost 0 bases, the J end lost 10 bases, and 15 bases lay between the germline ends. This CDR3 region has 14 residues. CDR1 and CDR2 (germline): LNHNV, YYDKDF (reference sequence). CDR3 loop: CATSRDFEGSDYTF. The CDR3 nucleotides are TGTGCCACCAGCAGAGATTTTGAGGGTTCCGACTACACCTTC.